The T cell receptor beta chain described here comes from a study of cytomegalovirus exposure and HLA in healthy donors. Study conclusions and caveats: It was found in a later analysis that first-cohort TCR clusters tended to co-occur in the 90 to 150 validation repertoires. Altogether, around 160 TCR beta chains were recorded as cytomegalovirus-associated.

Only in-frame clones appear in the TCRdb table, and some are missing; sequencing was by immunoSEQ multiplex PCR. The sample comprises 330,000 or so clones, 86% of which are singletons, and under 0.85% rests with the top ten. The germline V and J ends were trimmed by 1 base and 10 bases, with 11 bases remaining between them. The CDR3 is 13 amino acids. Germline loops: CDR1 LGHNA, CDR2 YNFKEQ. This clone was counted once. Its antigen is not identified. The chain is built from TRBV4-2 and TRBJ2-1; the D gene is possibly TRBD2 (6 bases). The sequence came from a woman between 18 and 29 years old in good health and CMV-seronegative. Sequencing was carried out using PBMCs. This CDR3 reads CASSQGGLREQFF. The CDR3 DNA sequence: TGTGCCAGCAGCCAAGGGGGACTGCGGGAGCAGTTCTTC.